These 28 T cell receptor beta chains share one sample of origin, sequenced in a study of response to subunit inactivated influenza vaccine. MiXCR was run by TCRdb on the RT-PCR reads, yielding one entry per CDR3 protein. The sample holds hundreds of thousands of distinct CDR3 sequences, around 13% seen once. The specimen comprised PBMCs from blood, sampled around 15 days before vaccination. These TCRs come from a man aged 45-65 years who received an inactivated influenza vaccine.

This chain connects TRBV12-3 or TRBV12-4 to TRBJ2-2; D gene unclear. This CDR3 region has 13 residues. V shed 6 bases and J shed 6 bases, with 11 bases lying between them. The CDR3 loop is CASRNREAGELFF. CDR3 coding DNA: TGTGCCAGCAGGAACCGTGAGGCCGGGGAGCTGTTTTTT.

About this clonotype itself: One junction end disagrees with the germline gene, perhaps due to a read error. The rearrangement uses TRBV20-1 and TRBJ2-3; D is perhaps TRBD2 (5 bases). Germline V gene data show CDR1 as DFQATT and CDR2 as SNEGSKA (reference sequence). The CDR3 runs to 12 residues. Here the CDR3 reads CSARASIDTQYF. CDR3 coding DNA: TGCAGTGCTAGAGCTAGCATAGATACGCAGTATTTT.

This clonotype was detected ten times or more. The chain uses TRBV12-3 or TRBV12-4 and TRBJ1-5; weak D call: TRBD1 (6 bases). The CDR3 contains 14 residues. Trimming shortened V by 2 bases and J by 6 bases, and 11 bases separated the two germline ends. Here the CDR3 DNA reads TGTGCCAGCAGTTTATCGGGGACACTTCAGCCCCAGCATTTT. Translation gives CASSLSGTLQPQHF.

The chain recombines TRBV11-1 with TRBJ2-1; 7 bases line up with TRBD1. Germline-derived CDR1 and CDR2 are SGHAT and FQDESV (reference sequence). The CDR3 loop spans 16 amino acids. Losses at the gene ends were 4 bases for V and 0 bases for J; bases not matched to a gene: 6. CDR3 nucleotides: TGTGCCAGCAGCTCGTCCAGGGGGAGCTCCTACAATGAGCAGTTCTTC. Encoded protein: CASSSSRGSSYNEQFF.

The gene calls are TRBV20-1 and TRBJ1-1, with unresolved D. CDR3 length: 14 residues. The V end lost 6 bases, the J end lost 4 bases, and 18 bases lay between the germline ends. The germline gives CDR1 DFQATT, CDR2 SNEGSKA (reference sequence). The CDR3, as DNA: TGCAGTGCCGTATCCCCCGGGTGGGGCACTGAAGCTTTCTTT. Protein: CSAVSPGWGTEAFF.

This clonotype was recorded many times. The chain uses TRBV7-6 and TRBJ1-2; D is possibly TRBD1 (5 bases). This CDR3 spans 13 amino acids. The ends were cut back, 4 bases at V and 8 bases at J, with 14 bases in the middle. Germline values: CDR1 SGHVS, CDR2 FNYEAQ. CDR3: CASSSRGDRGYTF. In DNA form, the CDR3 reads TGTGCCAGCAGCTCCCGGGGGGATCGGGGCTACACCTTC.

This clonotype was seen more than once but under ten times. The V call is TRBV3-1, the J call TRBJ1-1; D is possibly TRBD1 (6 bases). Per the germline V gene, CDR1 is LGHDT and CDR2 is YNNKEL (reference sequence). V was pared by 1 base and J by 6 bases, with 12 bases between. The CDR3 loop spans 14 amino acids. CDR3: CASSQAGAGAEAFF. The CDR3 region has the DNA TGTGCCAGCAGCCAAGCAGGGGCCGGGGCTGAAGCTTTCTTT. Filled out from reference TRBV3-1 and TRBJ1-1, the complete variable domain reads DTAVSQTPKYLVTQMGNDKSIKCEQNLGHDTMYWYKQDSKKFLKIMFSYNNKELIINETVPNRFSPKSPDKAHLNLHINSLELGDSAVYFCASSQAGAGAEAFFGQGTRLTVV.

This clonotype was counted many times. The chain employs TRBV7-9 and TRBJ2-1, with 7 bases identical to TRBD1. CDR3 length equals 16 residues. V lost 5 bases, J lost 6 bases, and 13 bases stayed unmatched. Germline V lookup: CDR1 SEHNR, CDR2 FQNEAQ (reference sequence). The CDR3: CASSAPPGQPRNEQFF. In nucleotides, the CDR3 is TGTGCCAGCAGCGCACCCCCGGGACAGCCTCGCAATGAGCAGTTCTTC.

This clonotype was recorded a few times. This chain links TRBV20-1 with TRBJ2-1; D uncertain. Germline assignment: CDR1 DFQATT and CDR2 SNEGSKA (reference sequence). Trimming took 3 bases from V and 0 from J, leaving 12 bases between them. This CDR3 contains 15 residues. Written as DNA, the CDR3 is TGCAGTGCTAGTCCCCCCTTGAGCTCCTACAATGAGCAGTTCTTC. Protein sequence: CSASPPLSSYNEQFF.

In its sample, this clonotype was seen a few times. V gene TRBV27 combines with J gene TRBJ1-6; D is perhaps TRBD1 (5 bases). Germline V gives CDR1 MNHEY, CDR2 SMNVEV (reference sequence). The CDR3 length is 14 residues. Deletions cut 7 bases from V and 7 bases from J, with 14 bases between. The CDR3 here is CASTRPGTNSPLHF. The CDR3 coding sequence is TGTGCCAGCACTCGACCCGGGACGAATTCACCCCTCCACTTT.

V gene TRBV15 combines with J gene TRBJ1-6; D is unresolved. The CDR3 is made up of 13 amino acids. With 1 base removed from V and 10 bases from J, the gap between germline ends came to 8 bases. Germline CDR1 is LNHNV and CDR2 is YYDKDF (reference sequence). The CDR3 DNA reads TGTGCCACCAGCAGAGCCGTAGGGTCACCCCTCCACTTT. This codes for CATSRAVGSPLHF.

This chain uses TRBV3-1 with TRBJ2-2, with a tentative D call TRBD2 (6 bases). The CDR3 contains 13 residues. Per the germline V gene, CDR1 is LGHDT and CDR2 is YNNKEL (reference sequence). The V end lost 4 bases, the J end lost 8 bases, and 11 bases lay between the germline ends. The CDR3 reads CASSLDYRGELFF. The CDR3 DNA follows: TGTGCCAGCAGCCTGGACTATCGGGGGGAGCTGTTTTTT.

This clonotype has at least ten counts. The chain employs TRBV20-1 and TRBJ1-1; D gene ambiguous. The germline CDR1 and CDR2 sequences are DFQATT and SNEGSKA (reference sequence). Trimming took off 1 base at V and 5 bases at J, with 5 bases between the two ends. The CDR3 sequence is 11 residues long. The CDR3 sequence: CSARGGTEAFF. The CDR3 DNA follows: TGCAGTGCTAGAGGGGGAACTGAAGCTTTCTTT.

This clonotype turned up a few times. The chain recombines TRBV3-1 with TRBJ1-1, with TRBD1 matching over 10 bases. The germline V gene encodes CDR1 LGHDT and CDR2 YNNKEL (reference sequence). This CDR3 is built from 16 residues. The V and J ends lost 0 bases and 5 bases, in that order; junction bases with no gene match: 6. The CDR3 reads CASSQDTGTGVTEAFF. Here the CDR3 DNA reads TGTGCCAGCAGCCAAGATACCGGGACAGGGGTGACTGAAGCTTTCTTT.

The chain has TRBV10-3 and TRBJ2-5, with D perhaps matching TRBD2 (5 bases). The germline V gene encodes CDR1 ENHRY and CDR2 SYGVKD. The CDR3 consists of 13 residues. V dropped 8 bases and J dropped 4 bases, with 14 bases sitting between them. The CDR3 coding sequence is TGTGCCATCTACCCCGACTACCTAGAGACCCAGTACTTC. Its protein is CAIYPDYLETQYF.

This clonotype came up a few times. This chain connects TRBV7-2 to TRBJ2-1; perhaps TRBD1 as D (5 bases). Germline loops: CDR1 SGHTA, CDR2 FQGNSA. The CDR3 runs 14 residues. V lost 5 bases and J 8 bases, leaving 16 bases between the germline ends. The CDR3 is CASSLLPGWDEQFF. DNA for the CDR3: TGTGCCAGCAGCCTACTCCCAGGGTGGGATGAGCAGTTCTTC.

The table lists this clonotype with a few counts. The chain joins TRBV7-2 to TRBJ1-1; weak D call: TRBD1 (5 bases). The V end lost 2 bases, the J end lost 1 base, and 14 bases lay between the germline ends. Germline CDR1 is SGHTA and CDR2 is FQGNSA. The CDR3 consists of 16 residues. CDR3 nucleotides: TGTGCCAGCAGCTTATCCTCGGGGAGGGGGAACACTGAAGCTTTCTTT. This sequence encodes CASSLSSGRGNTEAFF.

The CDR3, as DNA: TGTGCCAGCAGTCCCCGTTGGACAGGGGCAAACAATGAGCAGTTCTTC. It codes for CASSPRWTGANNEQFF. J is TRBJ2-1 and V is TRBV6-2 or TRBV6-3; 9 positions match TRBD1. CDR3 length equals 16 residues. CDR1 and CDR2 (germline): MNHEY, SVGEGT. With 5 bases clipped from V and 5 bases from J, the junction kept 10 bases outside the gene matches.

This clonotype has only a few counts. The chain recombines TRBV12-3 or TRBV12-4 with TRBJ2-3, with TRBD2 matching over 10 bases. The trim removed 5 bases at V and 3 bases at J, leaving 5 bases unmatched. CDR3 length: 15 amino acids. The CDR3 is CASSTQRGGTDTQYF. The DNA of the CDR3 is TGTGCCAGCAGTACACAGCGGGGGGGGACAGATACGCAGTATTTT.

The rearrangement links TRBV6-1 to TRBJ2-3; 12 bases are shared with TRBD2. The CDR3 loop spans 15 amino acids. CDR1 and CDR2 from the germline V gene are MNHNS and SASEGT. After removal of 6 bases from V and 4 bases from J, the junction contained 5 bases not matched to a gene. CDR3 nucleotide sequence: TGTGCCAGCAGCCGACTAGCGGGAGCCCCAGATACGCAGTATTTT. This gives the protein CASSRLAGAPDTQYF.

In its sample, this clonotype was seen many times. V and J are TRBV6-1 and TRBJ1-5; 9 bases line up with TRBD1. V gave up 5 bases and J gave up 2 bases; unmatched junction bases: 10. CDR1 MNHNS and CDR2 SASEGT come from the germline V gene. The CDR3 has 17 residues. The CDR3 sequence is CASSPDRGLVGNQPQHF. CDR3 coding DNA: TGTGCCAGCAGTCCGGACAGGGGCCTAGTGGGCAATCAGCCCCAGCATTTT.

This chain uses TRBV12-3 or TRBV12-4 with TRBJ2-5, with D maybe TRBD2 (5 bases). Between the trimmed V and J ends, which lost 6 bases and 2 bases, there was a span of 22 bases. This CDR3 region has 17 residues. In DNA, the CDR3 is TGTGCCAGCAGAGAACCTGCTGCCGGGGTGGGGCAAGAGACCCAGTACTTC. The encoded protein is CASREPAAGVGQETQYF.

CDR3 sequence reads: CASSQRGLAGGHSYEQYF. The CDR3 nucleotides are TGTGCCAGCAGCCAAAGAGGACTAGCGGGAGGGCACTCCTACGAGCAGTACTTC. The gene calls are TRBV3-1 and TRBJ2-7; 15 bases fit TRBD2. Germline loops: CDR1 LGHDT, CDR2 YNNKEL (reference sequence). V lost 2 bases and J lost 0; bases outside the gene matches: 5. The CDR3 is 18 amino acids.

The chain employs TRBV6-2 or TRBV6-3 and TRBJ1-1; D gene unclear. The germline gives CDR1 MNHEY, CDR2 SVGEGT. V lost 0 bases and J 1 base, leaving 9 bases between the germline ends. The CDR3 spans 15 residues. CDR3 DNA sequence: TGTGCCAGCAGTTACTCGGTCTTAGAGAACACTGAAGCTTTCTTT. Translation: CASSYSVLENTEAFF.

CDR3 loop: CASSQDRVEQFF. The DNA of the CDR3 is TGTGCCAGCAGCCAAGATAGGGTAGAGCAGTTCTTC. V and J are TRBV3-1 and TRBJ2-1; D gene uncertain. This CDR3 has 12 amino acids. Between the trimmed V and J ends, which lost 0 bases and 10 bases, there was a span of 7 bases. Germline V gives CDR1 LGHDT, CDR2 YNNKEL (reference sequence).

In this sample, this clonotype turned up a few times. The chain recombines TRBV3-1 with TRBJ2-4; a weak D match, TRBD2 (6 bases). The CDR3 contains 12 residues. The ends were cut back, 4 bases at V and 8 bases at J, with 9 bases in the middle. Germline V gene lookup returns CDR1 LGHDT and CDR2 YNNKEL (reference sequence). The CDR3 loop reads CASSRGEHIQYF. The CDR3, as DNA: TGTGCCAGCAGCCGGGGGGAGCACATTCAGTACTTC.

The chain links TRBV28 to TRBJ2-7; D remains ambiguous. CDR1 is MDHEN, CDR2 SYDVKM, per germline. V dropped 5 bases and J dropped 3 bases, with 8 bases sitting between them. This CDR3 is 12 amino acids long. CDR3 amino acids: CASSRLFYEQYF. CDR3 bases: TGTGCCAGCAGTCGTCTTTTCTACGAGCAGTACTTC.

This rearrangement joins TRBV5-1 to TRBJ1-4; no clear D gene. Trimming left V 4 bases short and J 1 base short, with 11 bases between. The germline CDR1 and CDR2 sequences are SGHRS and YFSETQ. The CDR3 has 15 residues. The CDR3 nucleotides are TGCGCCAGCAGCACATCAGGCGGAACTAATGAAAAACTGTTTTTT. This codes for CASSTSGGTNEKLFF.